These 25 T cell receptor beta chains were sequenced from one sample in a study of Ad26.COV2.S vaccination and SARS-CoV-2 variants. Assay used: immunoSEQ multiplex PCR; TCRdb lists only in-frame clones, some missing. The sample lists 500,000 or so clones, roughly nine tenths seen once, with 2% to 3% in the top ten. The treatment here: some 20 received Ad26.COV2.S at low or high dose, single or two shots; about 5 received placebo; per-sample allocation not given. Day 63 following the first vaccine or placebo injection was when the samples were taken. The material was peripheral blood, obtained in a trial of Ad26.COV2.S vaccine versus placebo. These TCRs come from a person aged 18-65 years who received the Ad26.COV2.S COVID-19 vaccine or a placebo.

CDR3 protein: CASSQDVARLSYEQYF. The CDR3, as DNA: TGCGCCAGCAGCCAAGACGTGGCCAGACTCTCCTACGAGCAGTACTTC. The genes are TRBV4-3 and TRBJ2-7; D gene unclear. Germline loops: CDR1 LGHNA, CDR2 YSLEER. The length of the CDR3 is 16 residues. V lost 0 bases and J 0 bases, leaving 12 bases between the germline ends.

CDR3 protein: CASRLGQPYEQYF. In nucleotides, the CDR3 is TGTGCCAGCAGGTTGGGACAGCCTTACGAGCAGTACTTC. The genes are TRBV7-3 and TRBJ2-7, with 7 positions matching TRBD1. J was trimmed by 4 bases and V by 6 bases; bases with no gene match: 6. The CDR3 is 13 amino acids. Germline assignment: CDR1 SGHTA and CDR2 FQGTGA.

The chain couples TRBV27 to TRBJ2-5, with D unclear. CDR1 is MNHEY, CDR2 SMNVEV, per germline (reference sequence). The CDR3 runs 15 residues. Trimming removed 4 bases at V and 9 bases at J, with 21 bases between. The chain's CDR3 is CASSWTVGIGSAQYF. The CDR3 nucleotides read TGTGCCAGCAGTTGGACGGTGGGAATTGGGTCGGCCCAGTACTTC.

Comments on this clone: At one boundary the junction diverges from the germline segment, which might be a read error. This chain uses TRBV7-9 with TRBJ1-3; possibly TRBD1 for D (5 bases). CDR1 is SEHNR and CDR2 is FQNEAQ in the germline V gene (reference sequence). The CDR3 is 13 amino acids. The CDR3 sequence: CASSSTQGSTIYF. In nucleotides, the CDR3 is TGTGCCAGCAGCTCAACCCAGGGAAGCACCATATATTTT.

This clone came up once. The rearrangement links TRBV30 to TRBJ2-2, with 7 bases that match TRBD2. After removal of 5 bases from V and 0 bases from J, the junction contained 24 bases not matched to a gene. The CDR3 totals 21 residues. In germline, CDR1 is GTSNPN, CDR2 SVGIG (reference sequence). CDR3 DNA sequence: TGTGCCTGGGTGAGCGGGACCTCGGAGGAAGGGGCCCCTACGAACACCGGGGAGCTGTTTTTT. It yields the protein CAWVSGTSEEGAPTNTGELFF.

The gene calls are TRBV10-2 and TRBJ1-1; unclear D gene. The CDR3 is 11 amino acids. Germline CDR1 and CDR2: WSHSY and SAAADI. Trimming removed 8 bases from V and 5 bases from J, with 9 bases in between. The CDR3 DNA follows: TGCGCCAGCCTGGGAGGTACTGAAGCTTTCTTT. Its protein product is CASLGGTEAFF.

The chain links TRBV2 to TRBJ2-7, with a weak D call TRBD2 (6 bases). Germline V gene sequence: CDR1 SNHLY, CDR2 FYNNEI. The CDR3 totals 13 residues. Trimming shortened V by 6 bases and J by 6 bases, and 15 bases separated the two germline ends. CDR3 sequence (DNA): TGTGCCAGCAGATTTTCTAGCGTCCCCGAGCAGTACTTC. Amino acid sequence: CASRFSSVPEQYF.

About this clone: The sample has other DNA sequences that encode this CDR3 too. The rearrangement uses TRBV5-6 and TRBJ1-1, with 8 bases lining up with TRBD1. Trimming took 4 bases from V and 1 from J; bases not matched to a gene: 3. Looked up from germline, CDR1 is SGHDT and CDR2 is YYEEEE. This CDR3 is 14 amino acids long. CDR3 DNA sequence: TGTGCCAGCAGCCTCGGGACAGGGAACACTGAAGCTTTCTTT. This encodes CASSLGTGNTEAFF. The full variable domain, in which reference TRBV5-6 and TRBJ1-1 provide the parts outside the CDR3, is DAGVTQSPTHLIKTRGQQVTLRCSPKSGHDTVSWYQQALGQGPQFIFQYYEEEERQRGNFPDRFSGHQFPNYSSELNVNALLLGDSALYLCASSLGTGNTEAFFGQGTRLTVV.

The chain carries TRBV3-1 (or the pseudogene TRBV3-2) and TRBJ2-2, with 11 nucleotides matching TRBD1. This CDR3 comprises 14 residues. Trimming at V came to 6 bases and at J to 6 bases, leaving 3 bases not matched to a gene. Germline CDR1 LGHDT, CDR2 YNNKEL (reference sequence). DNA for the CDR3: TGTGCCAGCAGGGACAGGGGGCGCTCCGGGGAGCTGTTTTTT. It translates to CASRDRGRSGELFF.

The chain uses TRBV19 and TRBJ1-5; 10 bases match TRBD1. This CDR3 has 20 residues. Germline CDR1 is LNHDA and CDR2 is SQIVND (reference sequence). J lost 9 bases, V lost 0 bases, and 20 bases had no gene match. In DNA form, the CDR3 reads TGTGCCAGTAGTATAGATCTATGGGGGGGGACAGGGGACCTTCGTTGGCCCCAGCATTTT. Protein sequence: CASSIDLWGGTGDLRWPQHF.

This clone showed up just once. This chain uses TRBV24-1 with TRBJ1-2; no clear D. The germline V and J ends were trimmed by 7 bases and 3 bases, with 20 bases remaining between them. Germline-derived CDR1 and CDR2 are KGHDR and SFDVKD. This CDR3 is 16 amino acids long. The CDR3, as DNA: TGTGCCACCAGCCCGACGATCGCTACGGGCGACTATGGCTACACCTTC. Its translation is CATSPTIATGDYGYTF.

V usage is TRBV6-6 and J usage is TRBJ1-6; 9 nucleotides line up with TRBD1. Germline CDR1 MNHNY, CDR2 SVGAGI (reference sequence). With 7 bases clipped from V and 9 bases from J, the junction kept 10 bases outside the gene matches. This CDR3 has 15 amino acids. CDR3 DNA sequence: TGTGCCAGCACGCCCGGACAGGGGTTGGGTTCACCCCTCCACTTT. Protein sequence: CASTPGQGLGSPLHF.

The chain combines TRBV28 with TRBJ1-3; no firm D call. CDR3 length: 16 residues. Germline V gene sequence: CDR1 MDHEN, CDR2 SYDVKM. V was pared by 7 bases and J by 4 bases, with 20 bases between. The CDR3 DNA reads as TGTGCCAGCATCCCACGAAGAGCCCGACCGGGAAACACCATATATTTT. It yields the protein CASIPRRARPGNTIYF.

The chain is built from TRBV11-3 and TRBJ2-7; the D gene is possibly TRBD1 (6 bases). This CDR3 is 15 amino acids long. Germline-derived CDR1 and CDR2 are SGHNT and YENEEA. Deletions cut 2 bases from V and 3 bases from J, with 14 bases between. The CDR3 DNA follows: TGTGCCAGCAGCTTATTCGGGACACCCGTCTACGAGCAGTACGTC. Translation: CASSLFGTPVYEQYV.

The chain combines TRBV13 with TRBJ2-3, with 9 bases identical to TRBD2. The germline V gene has CDR1 PRHDT and CDR2 FYEKMQ (reference sequence). This CDR3 is 16 amino acids long. V was clipped by 1 base and J by 4 bases; unmatched bases: 6. CDR3 residues: CASSLVAGGTADTQYF. The CDR3 region has the DNA TGTGCCAGCAGCTTAGTTGCGGGAGGGACCGCAGATACGCAGTATTTT.

V and J are TRBV5-8 and TRBJ1-5; TRBD1 agrees at 11 bases. V gave up 3 bases and J gave up 3 bases; unmatched junction bases: 5. Looked up from germline, CDR1 is SGHTS and CDR2 is YDEGEE. The CDR3 is 16 amino acids. The CDR3 region has the DNA TGTGCCAGCAGCTGGACAGGGGGCGCATCCAATCAGCCCCAGCATTTT. This sequence encodes CASSWTGGASNQPQHF.

The chain combines TRBV2 with TRBJ2-4, with D perhaps matching TRBD2 (6 bases). This CDR3 is 16 amino acids long. V was cut by 8 bases and J by 0 bases, with 17 bases left in between. Germline V gives CDR1 SNHLY, CDR2 FYNNEI. The CDR3: CASSPLGGLAKNIQYF. CDR3 DNA sequence: TGTGCCAGCTCCCCGCTTGGGGGGTTAGCCAAAAACATTCAGTACTTC.

The V call is TRBV7-9, the J call TRBJ1-4; 7 bases align to TRBD1. Trimming removed 11 bases from V and 3 bases from J; junction bases left unmatched: 12. The CDR3 spans 15 residues. Germline values: CDR1 SEHNR, CDR2 FQNEAQ (reference sequence). The CDR3 spells CALRQGGGANEKLFF. In DNA form, the CDR3 reads TGTGCCTTACGACAGGGCGGCGGGGCTAATGAAAAACTGTTTTTT.

This chain connects TRBV5-1 to TRBJ1-4, with a weak D call TRBD1 (5 bases). This CDR3 contains 13 residues. CDR1 is SGHRS, CDR2 YFSETQ, per germline. Trimming took 1 base from V and 7 from J, leaving 8 bases between them. The CDR3 DNA follows: TGCGCCAGCAGCTTGCTGAGGGGTGAAAAACTGTTTTTT. Translated, it gives CASSLLRGEKLFF. The full variable domain, with the rest looked up from reference TRBV5-1 and TRBJ1-4, is KAGVTQTPRYLIKTRGQQVTLSCSPISGHRSVSWYQQTPGQGLQFLFEYFSETQRNKGNFPGRFSGRQFSNSRSEMNVSTLELGDSALYLCASSLLRGEKLFFGSGTQLSVL.

The gene calls are TRBV6-2 or TRBV6-3 and TRBJ2-5; either TRBD1 or TRBD2 may supply D (6 bases each). The CDR3 is 17 residues long. V dropped 0 bases and J dropped 5 bases, with 19 bases sitting between them. Looked up from germline, CDR1 is MNHEY and CDR2 is SVGEGT. CDR3 DNA: TGTGCCAGCAGTTACTCGTCGGGGGCCGAGGCGTGGGAGACCCAGTACTTC. Encoded protein: CASSYSSGAEAWETQYF.

This clone has only one observation. This rearrangement joins TRBV13 to TRBJ1-2, with 7 bases matching TRBD1. Trimming at V came to 6 bases and at J to 4 bases, leaving 8 bases not matched to a gene. Germline V gives CDR1 PRHDT, CDR2 FYEKMQ (reference sequence). The CDR3 has 14 amino acids. The CDR3 loop reads CASSILRGTYGYTF. The DNA for the CDR3 is TGTGCCAGCAGTATACTCAGGGGGACCTATGGCTACACCTTC.

The chain employs TRBV15 and TRBJ2-1, with 8 bases identical to TRBD2. Trimming at V came to 2 bases and at J to 7 bases, leaving 4 bases not matched to a gene. CDR3 size: 14 residues. The germline V gene has CDR1 LNHNV and CDR2 YYDKDF (reference sequence). The CDR3 DNA reads TGTGCCACCAGCAGACAGCGGGAGCAGAATGAGCAGTTCTTC. Translated: CATSRQREQNEQFF.

This chain uses TRBV9 with TRBJ2-5, with D possibly TRBD1 on 6 matching bases. The germline CDR1 and CDR2 sequences are SGDLS and YYNGEE. V shed 4 bases and J shed 2 bases, with 21 bases lying between them. The CDR3 is 17 amino acids. This CDR3 is CASSPGHRTKSQETQYF. The CDR3 DNA follows: TGTGCCAGCAGCCCGGGACATCGCACGAAGAGTCAAGAGACCCAGTACTTC.

V is TRBV21-1 and J is TRBJ2-7; TRBD2 is taken as the D call from the table, unchecked against the DNA. TRBV21-1 is assigned pseudogene status. The CDR3 covers 17 residues. The CDR3 nucleotides read TGTGCCAGCAGCAAAGTGTTAGCGGGAGGGCCACCGCGAGAGCAGTACGTC. Translated, it gives CASSKVLAGGPPREQYV.

The chain joins TRBV18 to TRBJ1-2; D gene uncertain. Trimming pared 3 bases from V and 1 base from J, leaving 3 bases between. There are 12 residues in the CDR3. Germline loops: CDR1 KGHSH, CDR2 LQKENI. The CDR3 loop reads CASSPGNYGYTF. Here the CDR3 DNA reads TGTGCCAGCTCACCTGGTAACTATGGCTACACCTTC.